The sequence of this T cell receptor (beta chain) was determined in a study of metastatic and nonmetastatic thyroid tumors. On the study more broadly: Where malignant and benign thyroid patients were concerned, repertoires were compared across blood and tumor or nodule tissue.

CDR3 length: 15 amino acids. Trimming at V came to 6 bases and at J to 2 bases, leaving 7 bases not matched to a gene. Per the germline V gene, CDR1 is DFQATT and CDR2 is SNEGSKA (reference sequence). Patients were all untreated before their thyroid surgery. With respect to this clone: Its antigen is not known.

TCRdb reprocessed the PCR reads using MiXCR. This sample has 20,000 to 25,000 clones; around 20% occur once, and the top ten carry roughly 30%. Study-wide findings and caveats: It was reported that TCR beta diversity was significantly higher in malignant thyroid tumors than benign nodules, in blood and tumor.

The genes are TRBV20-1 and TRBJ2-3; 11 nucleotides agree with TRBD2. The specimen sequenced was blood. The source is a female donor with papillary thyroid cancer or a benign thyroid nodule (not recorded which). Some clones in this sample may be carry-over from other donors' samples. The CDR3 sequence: CSAKPLAGVTDTQYF. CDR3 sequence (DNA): TGCAGTGCCAAACCACTAGCGGGAGTCACAGATACGCAGTATTTT.